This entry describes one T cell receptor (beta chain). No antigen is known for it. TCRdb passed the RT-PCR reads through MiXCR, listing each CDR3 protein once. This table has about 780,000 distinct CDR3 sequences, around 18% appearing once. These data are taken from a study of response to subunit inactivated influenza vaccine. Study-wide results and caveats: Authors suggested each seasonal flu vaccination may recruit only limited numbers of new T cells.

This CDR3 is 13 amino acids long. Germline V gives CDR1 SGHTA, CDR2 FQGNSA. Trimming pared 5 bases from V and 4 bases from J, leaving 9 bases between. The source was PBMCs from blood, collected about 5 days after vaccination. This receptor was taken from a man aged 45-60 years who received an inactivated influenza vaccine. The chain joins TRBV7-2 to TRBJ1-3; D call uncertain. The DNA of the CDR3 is TGTGCCAGCAGCCGGTTCCCCGGAAACACCATATATTTT. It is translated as CASSRFPGNTIYF.